These 22 T cell receptor beta chains originate from one sample sequenced in a study of shared clonotypes between healthy human individuals. Using immunoSEQ multiplex PCR, the repertoire was profiled, and TCRdb retains in-frame clones only, with some absent. In the table there are roughly 2 million clones, 95% of which are singletons. Sequences were obtained from naive CD4+ T cells sorted from blood. As for subset: CD45RA+ positively selected. The receptors originated from a man aged 18 to 35 in good health.

The CDR3 DNA follows: TGTGCCAGCAGTTACCTAGCGGGAGCTGGGGAGACCCAGTACTTC. Translated, it gives CASSYLAGAGETQYF. The chain employs TRBV6-5 and TRBJ2-5; 10 nucleotides align to TRBD2. CDR1 is MNHEY and CDR2 is SVGAGI in the germline V gene. With V trimmed by 2 bases and J by 5 bases, 5 bases remained unmatched. The CDR3 contains 15 residues.

This CDR3 is CASSSEGGPYNEQFF. CDR3 bases: TGTGCCAGCAGTTCCGAGGGCGGACCCTACAATGAGCAGTTCTTC. The chain links TRBV6-5 to TRBJ2-1; a weak D match, TRBD2 (5 bases). Deletions cut 4 bases from V and 2 bases from J, with 12 bases between. Looked up from germline, CDR1 is MNHEY and CDR2 is SVGAGI. The CDR3 contains 15 residues.

The gene calls are TRBV7-9 and TRBJ2-5; D may be TRBD1 (6 bases). Germline V gene lookup returns CDR1 SEHNR and CDR2 FQNEAQ (reference sequence). The CDR3 is 13 residues long. V dropped 5 bases and J dropped 2 bases, with 9 bases sitting between them. The CDR3 sequence: CASSVTGQETQYF. As DNA, the CDR3 is TGTGCCAGCAGCGTGACAGGACAAGAGACCCAGTACTTC.

V usage is TRBV5-3 and J usage is TRBJ2-1; the match to TRBD2 covers 8 bases. TRBV5-3 is identified as an open reading frame with a role that is uncertain. The V and J ends lost 5 bases and 3 bases, in that order; junction bases with no gene match: 4. The CDR3 runs 14 residues. The CDR3 sequence: CARRPTSGYNEQFF. The CDR3 DNA reads as TGTGCCAGAAGACCTACTAGCGGCTACAATGAGCAGTTCTTC.

This sequence joins TRBV27 and TRBJ1-6; the match to TRBD1 covers 7 bases. Germline CDR1 MNHEY, CDR2 SMNVEV (reference sequence). After removal of 4 bases from V and 1 base from J, the junction contained 7 bases not matched to a gene. The CDR3 consists of 17 residues. The CDR3 sequence is CASSWNRGGSYNSPLHF. For the CDR3, the DNA is TGTGCCAGCAGTTGGAACAGGGGAGGTTCCTATAATTCACCCCTCCACTTT.

This rearrangement joins TRBV30 to TRBJ1-1; possible D gene TRBD1, 6 bases. V was pared by 0 bases and J by 6 bases, with 11 bases between. The CDR3 loop spans 13 amino acids. Germline-derived CDR1 and CDR2 are GTSNPN and SVGIG (reference sequence). Here the CDR3 reads CAWSVRGGPEAFF. Written as DNA, the CDR3 is TGTGCCTGGAGTGTACGTGGGGGGCCTGAAGCTTTCTTT.

J is TRBJ1-1 and V is TRBV6-1; D remains ambiguous. CDR3 length: 12 amino acids. Germline V gene sequence: CDR1 MNHNS, CDR2 SASEGT. Trimming cost V 3 bases and J 5 bases, with 7 bases left between them. The CDR3, as DNA: TGTGCCAGCAGTGATTTGAGTACTGAAGCTTTCTTT. The encoded protein is CASSDLSTEAFF.

Concerning this clone: This sample includes further DNA sequences coding for the same CDR3. CDR3 nucleotides: TGTGCCAGCAGCACATACTACGAGCAGTACTTC. It specifies CASSTYYEQYF. The chain is built from TRBV6-5 and TRBJ2-7; D is undetermined. This CDR3 comprises 11 residues. Germline V gives CDR1 MNHEY, CDR2 SVGAGI. The V end lost 6 bases, the J end lost 3 bases, and 6 bases lay between the germline ends.

The chain combines TRBV2 with TRBJ2-2; no reliable D call. The germline V gene has CDR1 SNHLY and CDR2 FYNNEI. V was clipped by 5 bases and J by 5 bases, with 9 bases between them. The CDR3 spans 13 residues. The CDR3 coding sequence is TGTGCCAGCAGTACGACTGTGACCGGGGAGCTGTTTTTT. It is translated as CASSTTVTGELFF.

The chain links TRBV13 to TRBJ2-7; 8 bases line up with TRBD2. The CDR3 is 14 amino acids. Germline loops: CDR1 PRHDT, CDR2 FYEKMQ (reference sequence). With V trimmed by 5 bases and J by 6 bases, 9 bases remained unmatched. Here the CDR3 reads CASSQPGLVVEQYF. CDR3 nucleotides: TGTGCCAGCAGCCAACCGGGACTAGTTGTCGAGCAGTACTTC.

This clone appeared a few times. The same CDR3 also results from other DNA sequences found in this sample. J is TRBJ2-3 and V is TRBV7-2; perhaps D is TRBD1 or TRBD2 (5 bases each). The CDR3 totals 12 residues. The ends were cut back, 3 bases at V and 4 bases at J, with 5 bases in the middle. Per the germline V gene, CDR1 is SGHTA and CDR2 is FQGNSA. The CDR3 is CASSLGADTQYF. Here the CDR3 DNA reads TGTGCCAGCAGCTTGGGGGCAGATACGCAGTATTTT.

This chain connects TRBV6-5 to TRBJ2-5, with 9 bases aligning to TRBD2. V lost 4 bases to trimming and J lost 2 bases; unmatched junction nucleotides: 5. This CDR3 spans 15 amino acids. Germline V gene sequence: CDR1 MNHEY, CDR2 SVGAGI. Here the CDR3 reads CASSSLAGIQETQYF. CDR3 sequence (DNA): TGTGCCAGCAGTTCACTAGCGGGCATTCAAGAGACCCAGTACTTC.

This chain connects TRBV7-3 to TRBJ2-2; D call uncertain. The CDR3 totals 13 residues. Germline V CDR1 and CDR2: SGHTA, FQGTGA. V was cut by 5 bases and J by 4 bases, with 8 bases left in between. The CDR3, as DNA: TGTGCCAGCAGCCCCCCGTGCACCGGGGAGCTGTTTTTT. Amino acids: CASSPPCTGELFF.

This clone occurred once. J is TRBJ2-7 and V is TRBV7-9; possibly TRBD2 for D (6 bases). The germline V gene has CDR1 SEHNR and CDR2 FQNEAQ (reference sequence). V was clipped by 5 bases and J by 6 bases, with 20 bases between them. The CDR3 totals 15 residues. Written as DNA, the CDR3 is TGTGCCAGCAGCCCCCGGGGGAAGTCTGGGGTCGAGCAGTACTTC. Its translation: CASSPRGKSGVEQYF.

J is TRBJ2-7 and V is TRBV4-3; D is unresolved. Trimming took off 4 bases at V and 0 bases at J, with 7 bases between the two ends. The CDR3 has 13 residues. From germline, CDR1 is LGHNA and CDR2 YSLEER. CDR3: CASSRGISYEQYF. The CDR3 nucleotides are TGCGCCAGCAGCCGAGGTATCTCCTACGAGCAGTACTTC.

This clone has only a few counts. A much larger clone sits a single nucleotide away, making a read error possible. The chain is built from TRBV7-2 and TRBJ1-2; D might be TRBD1 (5 bases). In germline, CDR1 is SGHTA, CDR2 FQGNSA. The length of the CDR3 is 12 residues. V lost 2 bases and J 4 bases, leaving 5 bases between the germline ends. The CDR3 bases are TGTGCCAGCAGCTTACAGGGCTATGGCTACACCTTC. This encodes CASSLQGYGYTF.

The rearrangement uses TRBV7-2 and TRBJ1-1, with D possibly TRBD1 on 5 matching bases. The CDR3 is made up of 15 amino acids. V gave up 3 bases and J gave up 0 bases, with 11 bases separating them. CDR1 is SGHTA and CDR2 is FQGNSA in the germline V gene. CDR3: CASSFNTGVNTEAFF. DNA of the CDR3: TGTGCCAGCAGCTTTAATACAGGAGTGAACACTGAAGCTTTCTTT.

With respect to this clone: Other DNA sequences in this sample translate to the same CDR3. V gene TRBV7-2 combines with J gene TRBJ1-2; D may be TRBD1 (6 bases). Germline lookup yields CDR1 SGHTA and CDR2 FQGNSA. Trimming cost V 1 base and J 2 bases, with 11 bases left between them. The CDR3 contains 15 residues. The chain's CDR3 is CASSLVSGGNYGYTF. The CDR3 DNA is TGTGCCAGCAGCTTAGTTTCCGGGGGCAACTATGGCTACACCTTC.

This chain connects TRBV7-2 to TRBJ2-7, with a tentative D call TRBD2 (5 bases). Trimming left V 6 bases short and J 4 bases short, with 13 bases between. Germline lookup yields CDR1 SGHTA and CDR2 FQGNSA. This CDR3 has 13 amino acids. CDR3 amino acids: CASRAAGGYEQYF. As DNA, the CDR3 is TGTGCCAGCAGGGCGGCAGGCGGGTACGAGCAGTACTTC.

The V and J genes are TRBV10-3 and TRBJ1-5, with D unclear. Germline V gene sequence: CDR1 ENHRY, CDR2 SYGVKD. The V and J ends lost 6 bases and 6 bases respectively, with 12 bases between them. The CDR3 runs to 13 residues. CDR3 residues: CAIRGQIGQPQHF. CDR3 in DNA: TGTGCCATCAGAGGGCAGATCGGTCAGCCCCAGCATTTT.

Remarks on this clone: Other DNA sequences from this sample encode an identical CDR3 as well. The genes are TRBV30 and TRBJ2-1; D is uncertain. Germline lookup yields CDR1 GTSNPN and CDR2 SVGIG (reference sequence). The CDR3 runs 11 residues. V gave up 2 bases and J gave up 6 bases, with 5 bases separating them. CDR3 region: CAWSPSNEQFF. The CDR3, as DNA: TGTGCCTGGAGTCCAAGCAATGAGCAGTTCTTC.

The J gene is TRBJ2-5, the V gene TRBV2; D is perhaps TRBD1 or TRBD2 (6 bases each). Germline V lookup: CDR1 SNHLY, CDR2 FYNNEI. The germline V and J ends were trimmed by 8 bases and 4 bases, with 17 bases remaining between them. CDR3 length: 14 residues. CDR3 amino acids: CASDNRVGGETQYF. The CDR3 DNA follows: TGTGCCAGCGACAACAGGGTGGGAGGAGAGACCCAGTACTTC.